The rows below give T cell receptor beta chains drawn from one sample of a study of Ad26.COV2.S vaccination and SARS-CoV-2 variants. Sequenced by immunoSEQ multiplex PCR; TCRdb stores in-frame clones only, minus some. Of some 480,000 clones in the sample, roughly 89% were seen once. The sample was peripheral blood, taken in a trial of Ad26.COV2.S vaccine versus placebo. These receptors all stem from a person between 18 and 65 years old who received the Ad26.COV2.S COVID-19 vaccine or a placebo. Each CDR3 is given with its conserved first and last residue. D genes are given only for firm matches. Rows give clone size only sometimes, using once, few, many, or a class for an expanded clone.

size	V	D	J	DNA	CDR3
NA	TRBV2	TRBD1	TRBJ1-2	TGTGCCAGCCAGGGGAGGGGGCCCCCTGGCTACACCTTC	CASQGRGPPGYTF
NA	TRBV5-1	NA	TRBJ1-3	TGCGCCAGCAGCTTGGACAGGACCTCTGGAAACACCATATATTTT	CASSLDRTSGNTIYF
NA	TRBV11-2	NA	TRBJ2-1	TGTGCCAGCAGCTCAGGACGAGGAGGGCTAGTCTACCATGAGCAGTTCTTC	CASSSGRGGLVYHEQFF
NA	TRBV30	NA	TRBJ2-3	TGTGCCTGGATAACCGGGACGCGTACGCAGTATTTT	CAWITGTRTQYF
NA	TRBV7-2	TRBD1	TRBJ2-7	TGTGCCAGCAGCTTCGACAGGGGCTACGAGCAGTACTTC	CASSFDRGYEQYF
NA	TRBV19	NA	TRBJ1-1	TGTGCCACCCGCCTCACCTCCACTGAAGCTTTCTTT	CATRLTSTEAFF
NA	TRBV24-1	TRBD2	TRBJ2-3	TGTGCCACCAGTGACCGCGGGGGAGCGGGGTTCACAGATACGCAGTATTTT	CATSDRGGAGFTDTQYF
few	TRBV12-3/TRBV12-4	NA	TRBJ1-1	TGTGCCAGCAGTTTAGCGGGGGGAACTGAAGCTTTCTTT	CASSLAGGTEAFF
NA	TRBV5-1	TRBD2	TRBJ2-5	TGCGCCAGCAGCCTAAGGACTAGGAGGGGTGTGGAGACCCAGTACTTC	CASSLRTRRGVETQYF
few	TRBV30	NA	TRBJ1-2	TGTGCCGGAGGACAGAAGCTTTATGGCTACACCTTC	CAGGQKLYGYTF
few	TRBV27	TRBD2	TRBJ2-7	TGTGCCAGCACACCTAGCGGCTCCTACGAGCAGTACTTC	CASTPSGSYEQYF
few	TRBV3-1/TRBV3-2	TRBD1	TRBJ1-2	TGTGCCAGCAGCTATCAGGACAGGGTGACCGGCGGCTACACCTTC	CASSYQDRVTGGYTF
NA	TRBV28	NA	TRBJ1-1	TGTGCCAGCCAGGGGCCCACGGAAGCTTTCTTT	CASQGPTEAFF
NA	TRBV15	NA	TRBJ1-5	TGTGCCACCAGCAGAGACGGCGGAAATCAGCCCCAGCATTTT	CATSRDGGNQPQHF
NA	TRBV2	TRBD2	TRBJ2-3	TGTGCCAGCAGTGGTAGCGGGCCGGGCACAGATACGCAGTATTTT	CASSGSGPGTDTQYF
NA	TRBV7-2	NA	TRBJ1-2	TGTGCCAGCAGCGCCGACCCCGGCAAGCACTATGGCTACACCTTC	CASSADPGKHYGYTF
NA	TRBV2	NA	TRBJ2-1	TGTGCCAGCCTCAGGGACTTGCGTATAGGGGAGCAGTTCTTC	CASLRDLRIGEQFF
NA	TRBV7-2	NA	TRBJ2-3	TGTGCCAGCAACCCTACTAGGTTGGATACGCAGTATTTT	CASNPTRLDTQYF
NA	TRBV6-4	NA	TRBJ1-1	TGTGCCAGCACTAGGACCCGCGATGAAGCTTTCTTT	CASTRTRDEAFF
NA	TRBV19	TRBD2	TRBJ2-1	TGTGCCACCAGCGGGAGGCTCAATGAGCAGTTCTTC	CATSGRLNEQFF
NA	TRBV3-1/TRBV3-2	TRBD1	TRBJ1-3	TGTGCCAGCAGCCAGGGACAGGGGCTCCTCTCTGGAAACACCATATATTTT	CASSQGQGLLSGNTIYF
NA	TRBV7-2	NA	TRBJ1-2	TGTGCCAGCAGCTTACGACCAAACTATGGCTACACCTTC	CASSLRPNYGYTF
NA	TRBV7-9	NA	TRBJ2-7	TGTGCCAGCAGCTTAGTTGGGGGCTACGAGCAGTACTTC	CASSLVGGYEQYF
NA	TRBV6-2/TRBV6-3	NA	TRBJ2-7	TGTGCCAGCAGTGACCATTCTAGTTACGAGCAGTACTTC	CASSDHSSYEQYF
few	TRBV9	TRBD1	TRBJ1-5	TGTGCCAGCAGCCCACCCGGACAGGGCCAGTGGCCCCAGCATTTT	CASSPPGQGQWPQHF
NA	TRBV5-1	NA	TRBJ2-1	TGCGCCAGCAGCTTGTCGTCAGGAGAGCAGTTCTTC	CASSLSSGEQFF
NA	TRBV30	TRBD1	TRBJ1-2	TGTGCCTGGAGTGTCACCGGGACAGGGGGCTCTGGCTACACCTTC	CAWSVTGTGGSGYTF
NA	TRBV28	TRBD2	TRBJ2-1	TGTGCCAGCAGTTTGGGAATAGCGGGAGTTGTATATGAGCAGTTCTTC	CASSLGIAGVVYEQFF
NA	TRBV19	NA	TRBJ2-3	TGTGCCAGTAGTATTTCCTCATCGACAGATACGCAGTATTTT	CASSISSSTDTQYF
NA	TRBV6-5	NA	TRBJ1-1	TGTGCCAGCGGAAACACTGAAGCTTTCTTT	CASGNTEAFF
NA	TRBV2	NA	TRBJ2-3	TGTGCCAGCAGTGAAGATTTCACAGATACGCAGTATTTT	CASSEDFTDTQYF
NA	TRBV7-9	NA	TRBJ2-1	TGTGCCAGCAGGCCGATCTCCGACCGCACCTACAATGAGCAGTTCTTC	CASRPISDRTYNEQFF
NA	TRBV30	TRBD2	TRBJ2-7	TGTGCCTGGAGTACGGCTAGCGGGAGCCGGGGGCAGTACTTC	CAWSTASGSRGQYF
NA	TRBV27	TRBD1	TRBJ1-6	TGTGCCAGCACCCCTTATCGGGGGACAGGGAATTCACCCCTCCACTTT	CASTPYRGTGNSPLHF
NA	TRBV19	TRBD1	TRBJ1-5	TGTGCCAGTAGCGGCCGGATACAGGGGGGCAATCAGCCCCAGCATTTT	CASSGRIQGGNQPQHF
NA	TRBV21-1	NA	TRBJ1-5	TGTGCCAGCAAAGGGGGACAGGGGGCCGCTTCCCAGCATTTT	CASKGGQGAASQHF
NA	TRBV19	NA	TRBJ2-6	TGTGCCAGTACACGATCCTCTGGGGCCAACGTCCTGACTTTC	CASTRSSGANVLTF
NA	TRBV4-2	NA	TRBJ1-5	TGTGCCAGCAGCCAGAACAGGGAAGGAGGACAGCCCCAGCATTTT	CASSQNREGGQPQHF
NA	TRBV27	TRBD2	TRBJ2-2	TGTGCCAGCAGTGGACTAGCGGGACGAACCGGGGAGCTGTTTTTT	CASSGLAGRTGELFF
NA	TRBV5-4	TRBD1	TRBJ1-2	TGTGCCAGCAGCCCGGGGGGACAGTCTAACTATGGCTACACCTTC	CASSPGGQSNYGYTF